The T cell receptor (beta chain) described here comes from a study of blood T cell repertoires in COVID-19 (dated by TCRdb to 2019 to 2021). For context, the study as a whole: The collaborator samples originated in the United States, Italy and Spain and spanned the acute and convalescent phases of COVID-19. The prospective study material was composed of cDNA or gDNA derived from T cells, B-cell-depleted T cells, or PBMCs. The dataset comprised deeply sampled blood TCRbeta repertoires from subjects exposed to, actively infected with, or recovered from COVID-19. The repertoires were released in a freely available public database meant as a resource for research on the immune response to SARS-CoV-2. Samples were obtained from the ongoing ImmuneRACE study (first 160 participants) and from 1,254 subjects provided by 6 global collaborators. Sample metadata almost always included a de-identified subject ID, COVID-19 status, age in years and sex. Where HLA class I and class II types were available, the types were taken from metadata supplied by the sample provider, not from assay-based typing.

One collaborating source in Seattle enrolled patients while the patients were actively infected and followed the patients over time throughout the course of disease. The collaborating institutions used their own protocols to collect whole blood in K2EDTA tubes. For TCRbeta analysis, collaborators shipped samples as frozen whole blood, isolated PBMCs, or DNA extracted from either of those sample types. Concerning this clone: This clone's antigen is unknown. No per-base quality is available; no much larger clone lies one base away.

TCRbeta CDR3 regions were amplified from genomic DNA using the immunoSEQ Assay, a bias-controlled multiplex PCR. The paper's processing steps were these. The number of nucleated cells in each sample was estimated from the amplification of reference gene primers within the assay. To quantify the absolute abundance of each unique TCRbeta CDR3 rearrangement, sequence reads were collapsed and filtered. For each sample, productive Simpson clonality was calculated as the square root of Simpson's diversity index over productive rearrangements. The table was pulled from immuneACCESS by TCRdb, which kept in-frame rearrangements only. Such tables lose some clones; where checked, under half of the loss comes from unresolved V genes, and the rest has no known cause. D and trimming come from the DNA, and the V and J calls and clone size come from that table. In this sample the table shows some 290,000 clones, 85% to 90% of which occur a single time. Of the sample, around 0.97% is held by the ten largest clones.

V has 2 bases trimmed and J has 8 bases trimmed; junction bases matching no gene number 9. From its cysteine to its phenylalanine, the CDR3 spans 16 amino acids. The entry retains the CDR3 DNA only, 48 bases that are in frame from base 1. The germline V gene (reference sequence) supplies CDR1 MNHEY and CDR2 SMNVEV. What the authors observed across the whole study: The quantity of clinical and demographic metadata differed by source and by participant and was supplied without curation.

The rearrangement combines TRBV27 with TRBJ1-4; 9 junctional bases match TRBD1. The sequence came from a woman in her 40s with COVID-19, enrolled during active disease. Sequenced: peripheral blood. The CDR3 amino acid sequence is: CASSLTGQGPHEKLFF. The DNA sequence is given as TGTGCCAGCAGTTTAACGGGACAGGGCCCGCACGAAAAACTGTTTTTT. The CDR3, completed at both ends by the reference TRBV27 and TRBJ1-4 genes, gives the full variable domain EAQVTQNPRYLITVTGKKLTVTCSQNMNHEYMSWYRQDPGLGLRQIYYSMNVEVTDKGDVPEGYKVSRKEKRNFPLILESPSPNQTSLYFCASSLTGQGPHEKLFFGSGTQLSVL.